The 24 T cell receptor beta chains presented below share a single source sample, sequenced in a study of blood T cell repertoires in COVID-19. This table comes from immunoSEQ multiplex PCR, and its TCRdb copy is limited to in-frame clones, with some not included. This sample carries about 190,000 clones, 65% to 80% of them seen once, and the ten largest clones take roughly a sixth. What was sequenced was PBMCs or T cells enriched from blood (not recorded which). These receptors all stem from a woman aged 50 to 60 with acute COVID-19.

The chain has TRBV5-5 and TRBJ1-5; the D gene is possibly TRBD1 (5 bases). Germline V gene sequence: CDR1 SGHKS, CDR2 YYEKEE (reference sequence). The ends were cut back, 2 bases at V and 4 bases at J, with 13 bases in the middle. The CDR3 loop spans 15 amino acids. CDR3 region: CASSFWPGGNQPQHF. The CDR3 DNA reads as TGTGCCAGCAGCTTTTGGCCGGGGGGAAATCAGCCCCAGCATTTT.

Ten or more counts support this clone. The V gene is TRBV29-1, the J gene TRBJ2-4; 9 bases agree with TRBD1. The CDR3 is made up of 15 amino acids. Losses at the gene ends were 5 bases for V and 0 bases for J; bases not matched to a gene: 5. The V gene's germline CDR1 is SQVTM and CDR2 ANQGSEA. CDR3 region: CSVRGQGLAKNIQYF. CDR3 coding DNA: TGCAGCGTTAGAGGACAGGGGCTAGCCAAAAACATTCAGTACTTC.

CDR3 region: CASSEQGAGGEKLFF. The CDR3, as DNA: TGTGCCAGCAGCGAACAGGGGGCAGGGGGTGAAAAACTGTTTTTT. The chain links TRBV2 to TRBJ1-4; TRBD1 aligns across 9 bases. The J segment lost 7 bases and the V segment lost 6 bases, leaving 9 bases of the junction unmatched. Looked up from germline, CDR1 is SNHLY and CDR2 is FYNNEI. The CDR3 runs to 15 residues. Looking up the rest from reference TRBV2 and TRBJ1-4 gives the full variable domain: EPEVTQTPSHQVTQMGQEVILRCVPISNHLYFYWYRQILGQKVEFLVSFYNNEISEKSEIFDDQFSVERPDGSNFTLKIRSTKLEDSAMYFCASSEQGAGGEKLFFGSGTQLSVL.

The chain joins TRBV11-2 to TRBJ2-2; 8 nucleotides agree with TRBD2. CDR3 length equals 17 residues. Germline CDR1 and CDR2: SGHAT and FQNNGV. Trimming took 1 base from V and 0 from J; bases not matched to a gene: 4. The CDR3 nucleotides read TGTGCCAGCAGCTTAGGTGCAGCGGGGGCGAACACCGGGGAGCTGTTTTTT. Protein sequence: CASSLGAAGANTGELFF.

CDR3 loop: CASSRRGARIYEQYV. The DNA for the CDR3 is TGTGCCAGCAGTCGCAGGGGGGCGAGAATCTACGAGCAGTACGTC. This chain connects TRBV28 to TRBJ2-7, with D maybe TRBD1 (7 bases). Germline assignment: CDR1 MDHEN and CDR2 SYDVKM. Trimming stripped 5 bases from V and 3 bases from J, with 17 bases between. CDR3 length: 15 amino acids.

This chain links TRBV2 with TRBJ1-2; TRBD1 matches at 11 bases. The CDR3 runs to 15 residues. Germline CDR1 and CDR2: SNHLY and FYNNEI. The trim removed 9 bases at V and 4 bases at J, leaving 10 bases unmatched. CDR3 sequence reads: CASLRDRGASYGYTF. CDR3 nucleotide sequence: TGTGCCAGTCTCCGGGACAGGGGGGCTTCCTATGGCTACACCTTC.

This clone came up a few times. The chain uses TRBV2 and TRBJ2-5; possible D gene TRBD2, 7 bases. Germline V lookup: CDR1 SNHLY, CDR2 FYNNEI. Trimming pared 8 bases from V and 3 bases from J, leaving 16 bases between. The CDR3 totals 14 residues. This chain's CDR3 is CASARGGTEETQYF. DNA for the CDR3: TGTGCCAGCGCAAGGGGGGGCACGGAAGAGACCCAGTACTTC.

This chain joins TRBV6-5 and TRBJ2-3; D is ambiguous. This CDR3 has 16 amino acids. Deletions cut 4 bases from V and 4 bases from J, with 18 bases between. Per the germline V gene, CDR1 is MNHEY and CDR2 is SVGAGI. The CDR3 spells CASSFSRPPGSDTQYF. The CDR3 DNA sequence: TGTGCCAGCAGTTTCTCCCGACCGCCCGGGTCAGATACGCAGTATTTT.

CDR3 residues: CASRRTGVRTEAFF. CDR3 coding DNA: TGTGCCAGCAGGCGCACAGGGGTGCGCACTGAAGCTTTCTTT. The rearrangement uses TRBV2 and TRBJ1-1, with 7 bases lining up with TRBD1. The V segment lost 6 bases and the J segment 4 bases; nucleotides outside the gene matches: 8. Germline V gives CDR1 SNHLY, CDR2 FYNNEI. This CDR3 is 14 amino acids long.

The rearrangement uses TRBV7-9 and TRBJ2-5; D is unclear. The CDR3 is 12 amino acids. CDR1 is SEHNR and CDR2 is FQNEAQ in the germline V gene (reference sequence). Trimming left V 7 bases short and J 5 bases short, with 11 bases between. For the CDR3, the DNA is TGTGCCAGCATCTCCCTGGGCGAGACCCAGTACTTC. Translated, it gives CASISLGETQYF.

The V call is TRBV5-6, the J call TRBJ2-7, with D perhaps TRBD1 (6 bases). This CDR3 is 14 amino acids long. V shed 4 bases and J shed 6 bases, with 17 bases lying between them. Germline V lookup: CDR1 SGHDT, CDR2 YYEEEE. The DNA for the CDR3 is TGTGCCAGCAGCCACAGACAGGTCCCCCTCGAGCAGTACGTC. Its protein is CASSHRQVPLEQYV.

The rearrangement uses TRBV28 and TRBJ1-5; 10 nucleotides line up with TRBD1. V gave up 9 bases and J gave up 1 base; unmatched junction bases: 6. Per germline, CDR1 MDHEN and CDR2 SYDVKM. The CDR3 totals 15 residues. The CDR3, as DNA: TGTGCCAGTGAGACAGGGGGCTGGAGCAATCAGCCCCAGCATTTT. This translates into CASETGGWSNQPQHF.

J is TRBJ2-1 and V is TRBV13; 15 bases align to TRBD2. The J segment lost 9 bases and the V segment lost 4 bases, leaving 10 bases of the junction unmatched. CDR1 PRHDT and CDR2 FYEKMQ come from the germline V gene (reference sequence). CDR3 length: 17 amino acids. The CDR3: CASSSRTSGGALSEQFF. The DNA for the CDR3 is TGTGCCAGCAGCTCCCGGACTAGCGGGGGGGCCCTGAGTGAGCAGTTCTTC.

The chain has TRBV5-8 and TRBJ1-5, with D perhaps TRBD1 (5 bases). The CDR3 is 15 residues long. Trimming took 4 bases from V and 2 from J, leaving 13 bases between them. Germline CDR1 is SGHTS and CDR2 is YDEGEE. The DNA for the CDR3 is TGTGCCAGCAGCCTGGAGGGGTTAGGCAATCAGCCCCAGCATTTT. Protein sequence: CASSLEGLGNQPQHF.

J is TRBJ1-2 and V is TRBV5-4; 10 bases are a match to TRBD1. V lost 4 bases and J lost 6; bases outside the gene matches: 9. Germline CDR1 reads SGHNT; CDR2 reads YYREEE (reference sequence). The CDR3 is 15 amino acids. The CDR3 DNA reads as TGTGCCAGCAGCCCAAGACAGGGGGCGCTAAATGGCTACACCTTC. Protein sequence: CASSPRQGALNGYTF.

This chain connects TRBV9 to TRBJ2-1; possible D gene TRBD2, 5 bases. The CDR3 sequence is 14 residues long. CDR1 is SGDLS, CDR2 YYNGEE, per germline. Trimming shortened V by 4 bases and J by 8 bases, and 16 bases separated the two germline ends. CDR3 in amino acids: CASSKGATAYEQFF. The CDR3 DNA follows: TGTGCCAGCAGCAAGGGAGCTACGGCTTATGAGCAGTTCTTC.

This clone was observed a single time. The chain links TRBV28 to TRBJ2-3; D uncertain. CDR3 length: 12 residues. Germline lookup yields CDR1 MDHEN and CDR2 SYDVKM. V was cut by 2 bases and J by 5 bases, with 5 bases left in between. CDR3 in amino acids: CASSLPQDTQYF. Here the CDR3 DNA reads TGTGCCAGCAGTTTACCCCAAGATACGCAGTATTTT.

The chain is built from TRBV4-1 and TRBJ1-4; perhaps TRBD1 as D (5 bases). Germline values: CDR1 MGHRA, CDR2 YSYEKL. With 1 base removed from V and 3 bases from J, the gap between germline ends came to 12 bases. This CDR3 has 16 amino acids. Written as DNA, the CDR3 is TGCGCCAGCAGCCAAGTCCGGGGGGAGTCTAATGAAAAACTGTTTTTT. It yields the protein CASSQVRGESNEKLFF.

V is TRBV5-6 and J is TRBJ1-2; D unresolved. CDR3 length: 14 residues. CDR1 is SGHDT, CDR2 YYEEEE, per germline. The V and J ends lost 4 bases and 4 bases respectively, with 14 bases between them. CDR3 coding DNA: TGTGCCAGCAGCCCAAACATGGCGGGCTATGGCTACACCTTC. It encodes CASSPNMAGYGYTF.

The table lists this clone with a few counts. The chain recombines TRBV7-9 with TRBJ1-1; TRBD1 agrees at 9 bases. Losses at the gene ends were 5 bases for V and 2 bases for J; bases not matched to a gene: 9. Germline V gives CDR1 SEHNR, CDR2 FQNEAQ (reference sequence). The CDR3 length is 16 residues. In nucleotides, the CDR3 is TGTGCCAGCAGCAGGCTGGACAGGGGACGAAACACTGAAGCTTTCTTT. The encoded protein is CASSRLDRGRNTEAFF.

J is TRBJ2-2 and V is TRBV13, with D maybe TRBD1 (5 bases). CDR1 PRHDT and CDR2 FYEKMQ come from the germline V gene (reference sequence). The ends were cut back, 0 bases at V and 4 bases at J, with 12 bases in the middle. The CDR3 totals 16 residues. The CDR3 nucleotides are TGTGCCAGCAGCTTAGGCAGGGAAGGGGCCACCGGGGAGCTGTTTTTT. Protein sequence: CASSLGREGATGELFF.

Here the CDR3 reads CALRWGLNTEAFF. For the CDR3, the DNA is TGTGCCCTACGCTGGGGACTCAACACTGAAGCTTTCTTT. The chain links TRBV6-6 to TRBJ1-1; D is possibly TRBD1 (5 bases). The CDR3 sequence is 13 residues long. The germline gives CDR1 MNHNY, CDR2 SVGAGI (reference sequence). Trimming cost V 11 bases and J 2 bases, with 15 bases left between them.

V gene TRBV7-2 combines with J gene TRBJ2-7; 11 bases map to TRBD1. V lost 5 bases and J lost 4; bases outside the gene matches: 7. Germline lookup yields CDR1 SGHTA and CDR2 FQGNSA. The CDR3 loop spans 15 amino acids. The CDR3 DNA is TGTGCCAGCAGCCTAGGGACAGGGGGAATATACGAGCAGTACGTC. This codes for CASSLGTGGIYEQYV.

The chain is built from TRBV2 and TRBJ1-5, with 7 bases fitting TRBD1. Germline-derived CDR1 and CDR2 are SNHLY and FYNNEI. V shed 4 bases, J shed 6 bases, and the junction held 6 bases outside the gene matches. The CDR3 sequence is 14 residues long. In DNA form, the CDR3 reads TGTGCCAGCAGTGGCCTTGGGACAGTTCAGCCCCAGCATTTT. Amino acid sequence: CASSGLGTVQPQHF.